A selection of T cell receptor beta chains follows, all from one sample in a study of T cells in Graves' hyperthyroidism and ophthalmopathy. TCRdb redid the calling of the multiplex PCR reads with MiXCR, one entry per CDR3 protein. The table shows fewer than 350,000 distinct CDR3 sequences, with roughly 19% occurring only once. Sequencing was performed on blood. These receptors were obtained from a man in his fifties or sixties with Graves' ophthalmopathy. Each CDR3 is given with its conserved first and last residue. The order of the fields is clone size, V gene, D gene, J gene, CDR3 protein, CDR3 DNA. A D gene is named only where the DNA matches it firmly. Only part of the rows carry a size: once, few, many, or a class if the clone is expanded.

>many|TRBV3-1|NA|TRBJ2-5
CASSQGGSGETQYF
TGTGCCAGCAGCCAAGGGGGGAGCGGAGAGACCCAGTACTTC
>few|TRBV5-6|NA|TRBJ1-2
CASSPWDTEKRRNYGYTF
TGTGCCAGCAGCCCGTGGGACACCGAAAAAAGGAGAAACTATGGCTACACCTTC
>many|TRBV12-3/TRBV12-4|NA|TRBJ2-7
CASSFVSYEQYF
TGTGCCAGCAGTTTTGTTTCCTACGAGCAGTACTTC
>few|TRBV27|NA|TRBJ2-7
CASSFSTVAYEQYF
TGTGCCAGCAGTTTCTCGACAGTAGCCTACGAGCAGTACTTC
>NA|TRBV7-3|NA|TRBJ2-3
CASSLPPADTQYF
TGTGCCAGCAGCTTACCCCCAGCAGATACGCAGTATTTT
>many|TRBV2|NA|TRBJ2-3
CASDPWGDTQYF
TGTGCCAGCGACCCCTGGGGAGATACGCAGTATTTT
>many|TRBV28|TRBD2|TRBJ2-7
CASNLAGAIEQYF
TGTGCCAGCAACCTAGCGGGAGCGATCGAGCAGTACTTC
>many|TRBV28|NA|TRBJ1-1
CASAQMGTEAFF
TGTGCCAGCGCCCAGATGGGCACTGAAGCTTTCTTT
>many|TRBV20-1|NA|TRBJ1-1
CSAPGGSEAFF
TGCAGTGCCCCCGGGGGGTCGGAAGCTTTCTTT
>NA|TRBV3-1|TRBD2|TRBJ2-1
CASSQEGTSGSCNEQFF
TGTGCCAGCAGCCAAGAAGGGACTAGCGGGAGTTGCAATGAGCAGTTCTTC
>few|TRBV5-1|TRBD2|TRBJ2-1
CASSPWTSGRAGEQFF
TGCGCCAGCAGCCCGTGGACTAGCGGGAGGGCCGGTGAGCAGTTCTTC
>NA|TRBV4-1|TRBD2|TRBJ2-1
CASSHRLAGGHEQFF
TGCGCCAGCAGCCACAGACTAGCGGGAGGCCATGAGCAGTTCTTC
>NA|TRBV15|TRBD2|TRBJ2-7
CATSSGGDGPYEQYF
TGTGCCACCAGCAGCGGGGGGGACGGACCCTACGAGCAGTACTTC
>many|TRBV7-8|NA|TRBJ1-5
CASSRAFGGNQPQHF
TGTGCCAGCAGCCGGGCCTTCGGAGGCAATCAGCCCCAGCATTTT
>many|TRBV11-2|NA|TRBJ2-5
CASSSRGSGRQETQYF
TGTGCCAGCAGCTCCCGGGGTAGCGGAAGACAAGAGACCCAGTACTTC
>NA|TRBV20-1|NA|TRBJ2-1
CSARGLDLSYNEQFF
TGCAGTGCTAGAGGACTTGACCTCTCCTACAATGAGCAGTTCTTC
>few|TRBV20-1|NA|TRBJ1-3
CSAREEWGGNTIYF
TGCAGTGCTAGAGAGGAATGGGGGGGAAACACCATATATTTT
>many|TRBV20-1|TRBD2|TRBJ2-1
CRMERDYNEQFF
TGCAGGATGGAGCGGGACTACAATGAGCAGTTCTTC
>many|TRBV3-1|NA|TRBJ2-1
CASSLGSTEFF
TGTGCCAGCAGCCTAGGGTCGACGGAGTTCTTC
>NA|TRBV6-1|TRBD1|TRBJ1-2
CASSSTGEGYTF
TGTGCCAGCAGCTCGACAGGGGAAGGCTACACCTTC
>many|TRBV27|TRBD1|TRBJ1-1
CASRRPGTGGGSEAFF
TGTGCCAGCAGGCGACCCGGGACAGGGGGAGGTAGCGAAGCTTTCTTT
>NA|TRBV9|TRBD1|TRBJ1-6
CASSAGTAYNSPLHF
TGTGCCAGCAGCGCCGGGACAGCGTACAATTCACCCCTCCACTTT
>NA|TRBV7-9|NA|TRBJ2-5
CAHAGGGSGETQYF
TGTGCCCACGCTGGGGGCGGGAGTGGAGAGACCCAGTACTTC
>NA|TRBV11-1|NA|TRBJ2-1
CASSQAQYNEQFF
TGTGCCAGCAGCCAAGCACAGTACAATGAGCAGTTCTTC
>few|TRBV5-1|NA|TRBJ1-2
CASSPDSGTYGYTF
TGCGCCAGCAGCCCGGACAGTGGAACCTATGGCTACACCTTC
>few|TRBV6-2/TRBV6-3|TRBD1|TRBJ2-1
CASSPGTGGNEQFF
TGTGCCAGCAGTCCCGGGACAGGGGGGAATGAGCAGTTCTTC
>many|TRBV11-2|NA|TRBJ2-5
CASSLGIMGGIEETQYF
TGTGCCAGCAGCTTAGGTATAATGGGCGGGATTGAAGAGACCCAGTACTTC
>few|TRBV3-1|NA|TRBJ2-3
CASSQVGVPSTDTQYF
TGTGCCAGCAGCCAAGTGGGGGTCCCTAGCACAGATACGCAGTATTTT
>NA|TRBV10-3|NA|TRBJ2-1
CAISDWYEQFF
TGTGCCATCAGTGACTGGTATGAGCAGTTCTTC
>many|TRBV6-1|TRBD1|TRBJ1-1
CASSEKTGGYGPNTEAFF
TGTGCCAGCAGTGAAAAAACAGGGGGCTATGGACCGAACACTGAAGCTTTCTTT
>few|TRBV6-2/TRBV6-3|NA|TRBJ1-2
CASIPRVDPAGYGYTF
TGTGCCAGCATCCCTCGGGTAGACCCCGCGGGCTATGGCTACACCTTC
>NA|TRBV29-1|TRBD1|TRBJ1-2
CSVVAGGGYTF
TGCAGCGTTGTTGCAGGGGGTGGCTACACCTTC
>few|TRBV11-2|NA|TRBJ1-4
CASTRGVITNEKLFF
TGTGCCAGCACCCGGGGGGTCATTACTAATGAAAAACTGTTTTTT
>many|TRBV12-3/TRBV12-4|NA|TRBJ2-5
CASSLAMPLGETQYF
TGTGCCAGCAGTTTAGCGATGCCCCTGGGCGAGACCCAGTACTTC
>many|TRBV28|TRBD2|TRBJ2-1
CASSQRERLHEQFF
TGTGCCAGCAGTCAGCGGGAGCGTCTACATGAGCAGTTCTTC
>NA|TRBV14|NA|TRBJ2-1
CASTQSRGNEQFF
TGTGCCAGCACCCAGTCGAGGGGGAATGAGCAGTTCTTC
>NA|TRBV27|TRBD1|TRBJ2-7
CASSFSGTGSSYEQYF
TGTGCCAGCAGTTTCTCCGGGACAGGGAGCTCCTACGAGCAGTACTTC
>NA|TRBV9|TRBD2|TRBJ2-1
CASSYSGLAGGPSSYNERFF
TGTGCCAGCAGTTATAGTGGACTAGCGGGAGGCCCTAGCTCCTACAATGAGCGGTTCTTC
>many|TRBV10-3|NA|TRBJ2-1
CAISPGLQWNEQFF
TGTGCCATCAGTCCGGGTCTCCAGTGGAATGAGCAGTTCTTC
>few|TRBV12-3/TRBV12-4|TRBD2|TRBJ2-7
CASSEYTSGEIYEQYF
TGTGCCAGCAGTGAATATACTAGCGGGGAGATCTACGAGCAGTACTTC
>NA|TRBV3-1|NA|TRBJ2-2
CASSQDMRLGIGELFF
TGTGCCAGCAGCCAAGATATGCGACTAGGGATCGGGGAGCTGTTTTTT
>many|TRBV5-1|NA|TRBJ1-1
CASSLRQGADEAFF
TGCGCCAGCAGCTTGCGGCAGGGCGCCGATGAAGCTTTCTTT
>few|TRBV27|NA|TRBJ1-2
CASSFVQGGSGYTF
TGTGCCAGCAGTTTTGTACAGGGAGGGAGTGGCTACACCTTC
>NA|TRBV2|NA|TRBJ2-2
CASSEAPPPGELFF
TGTGCCAGCAGTGAAGCTCCCCCTCCCGGGGAGCTGTTTTTT
>NA|TRBV9|NA|TRBJ1-4
CAGSAAGSTNEKLFF
TGTGCCGGCAGCGCCGCAGGATCAACTAATGAAAAACTGTTTTTT
>NA|TRBV6-1|NA|TRBJ2-7
CASSPPEVSGDGHEQYF
TGTGCCAGCAGCCCCCCCGAAGTGTCGGGGGATGGCCACGAGCAGTACTTC
>NA|TRBV24-1|TRBD1|TRBJ1-5
CATSDFRGVQPQHF
TGTGCCACCAGTGATTTCAGGGGGGTTCAGCCCCAGCATTTT
>few|TRBV7-2|TRBD1|TRBJ2-2
CASSPYRGRDGELFF
TGTGCCAGCAGCCCCTACAGGGGGCGGGACGGGGAGCTGTTTTTT